These T cell receptor beta chains were read from a single sample in a study of cytomegalovirus exposure and HLA in healthy donors. Clones were sequenced by immunoSEQ multiplex PCR, and TCRdb holds only the in-frame ones, with some missing. The table lists under 200,000 clones, around 73% of them singletons. The material sequenced was PBMCs. The receptors stem from a man in his fifties or sixties in good health and CMV-seronegative. The CDR3 runs from the conserved cysteine through the conserved F or W. D genes are given only for firm matches. Not every row has a clone size; where given, it reads once, few, many or a size class.

v_gene: TRBV27
abundance: NA
j_gene: TRBJ2-1
d_gene: TRBD2
CDR3aa: CASFPAAGSHNEQFF
CDR3nt: TGTGCCAGCTTTCCGGCAGCGGGGTCCCACAATGAGCAGTTCTTC

v_gene: TRBV6-4
abundance: NA
j_gene: TRBJ2-7
d_gene: NA
CDR3aa: CASSVGFGYEQYF
CDR3nt: TGTGCCAGCAGTGTCGGGTTTGGCTACGAGCAGTACTTC

v_gene: TRBV10-1
abundance: NA
j_gene: TRBJ1-5
d_gene: NA
CDR3aa: CASSENLNQPQHF
CDR3nt: TGCGCCAGCAGTGAGAATCTAAATCAGCCCCAGCATTTT

v_gene: TRBV6-1
abundance: once
j_gene: TRBJ2-2
d_gene: TRBD2
CDR3aa: CASSVSSGGGTGELFF
CDR3nt: TGTGCCAGCAGTGTCTCTAGCGGGGGAGGCACCGGGGAGCTGTTTTTT

v_gene: TRBV6-1
abundance: NA
j_gene: TRBJ1-2
d_gene: NA
CDR3aa: CASSEEGNYGYTF
CDR3nt: TGTGCCAGCAGTGAGGAGGGTAACTATGGCTACACCTTC

v_gene: TRBV7-9
abundance: NA
j_gene: TRBJ1-1
d_gene: TRBD1
CDR3aa: CASSSPTGVSTEAFF
CDR3nt: TGTGCCAGCAGCTCACCGACAGGGGTGAGCACTGAAGCTTTCTTT

v_gene: TRBV29-1
abundance: NA
j_gene: TRBJ2-7
d_gene: NA
CDR3aa: CSVARSSYEQYF
CDR3nt: TGCAGCGTAGCCCGGTCCTCCTACGAGCAGTACTTC

v_gene: TRBV5-1
abundance: NA
j_gene: TRBJ1-4
d_gene: NA
CDR3aa: CASSWDTINEKLFF
CDR3nt: TGCGCCAGCAGCTGGGACACCATTAATGAAAAACTGTTTTTT

v_gene: TRBV27
abundance: NA
j_gene: TRBJ2-1
d_gene: TRBD2
CDR3aa: CASSPSGNEQFF
CDR3nt: TGTGCCAGCAGTCCTAGCGGGAATGAGCAGTTCTTC

v_gene: TRBV9
abundance: NA
j_gene: TRBJ2-3
d_gene: NA
CDR3aa: CASGVWGGPRDTQYF
CDR3nt: TGTGCCAGCGGTGTTTGGGGGGGCCCCCGGGATACGCAGTATTTT

v_gene: TRBV18
abundance: NA
j_gene: TRBJ2-7
d_gene: TRBD1
CDR3aa: CASSPPGTGSPYEQYF
CDR3nt: TGTGCCAGCTCACCCCCCGGGACAGGGAGTCCCTACGAGCAGTACTTC

v_gene: TRBV27
abundance: NA
j_gene: TRBJ1-1
d_gene: NA
CDR3aa: CASALGSRDEAFF
CDR3nt: TGTGCCAGCGCCCTGGGCTCGAGAGATGAAGCTTTCTTT

v_gene: TRBV11-1
abundance: few
j_gene: TRBJ2-3
d_gene: TRBD1
CDR3aa: CASSLTGGRLGDVTQYF
CDR3nt: TGTGCCAGCAGCCTGACAGGGGGCCGCCTGGGAGATGTGACGCAGTATTTT

v_gene: TRBV29-1
abundance: NA
j_gene: TRBJ1-4
d_gene: TRBD1
CDR3aa: CSVDDGTANEKLFF
CDR3nt: TGCAGCGTCGATGATGGGACAGCTAATGAAAAACTGTTTTTT